Listed here is a single T cell receptor beta chain. What it recognizes is unknown. This sample is part of a study of cytomegalovirus exposure and HLA in healthy donors. Clones were sequenced by immunoSEQ multiplex PCR, and TCRdb holds only the in-frame ones, with some missing. The sample gives around 160,000 clones, 85% to 90% of which show up once; just under 3% is in the top ten. Overall study findings and caveats: Cytomegalovirus-associated TCR beta chains were listed, numbering more than 150. The study found most TCR sequences rare, yet found some public TCRs in many donors. It was reported that the classifier diagnosed cytomegalovirus status with high specificity and sensitivity in both the original and validation cohorts.

It was the 120-subject validation cohort, separate from the 666-subject first cohort, to which the donors belonged. Deletions cut 7 bases from V and 2 bases from J, with 15 bases between. The length of the CDR3 is 15 residues. Germline V lookup: CDR1 MDHEN, CDR2 SYDVKM. This chain connects TRBV28 to TRBJ1-3, with D maybe TRBD1 (5 bases). Material for sequencing was PBMCs. The sequence derives from a man aged 18 to 30 in good health and CMV-seronegative. CDR3 sequence: CASKLGGMAGNTIYF. The DNA of the CDR3 is TGTGCCAGCAAATTGGGGGGGATGGCTGGAAACACCATATATTTT.